The entry below gives a single TCR beta chain sequence along with its context. This sample was taken from a study of blood T cell repertoires in COVID-19. Study summary: Collection of acute and convalescent COVID-19 samples took place in the United States, Italy and Spain. Nucleic acid was either cDNA or gDNA, and it came from T cells, B-cell-depleted T cells, or PBMCs.

Original processing notes: Estimation of nucleated cell counts relied on the amplification of reference gene primers. The data were produced by immunoSEQ multiplex PCR, yet TCRdb's version contains in-frame clones alone and is incomplete. D and trimming come from the DNA, and the V and J calls and clone size come from that table. The sample yields about 250,000 clones, approximately 81% seen once. Looked up from germline, CDR1 is LGHNA and CDR2 is YNFKEQ. The germline V and J ends were trimmed by 1 base and 7 bases, with 14 bases remaining between them. The CDR3 totals 14 residues. The sequenced sample was peripheral blood. The genes are TRBV4-2 and TRBJ2-7; a weak D match, TRBD2 (5 bases). The source is a woman aged 80 or older with acute or convalescent COVID-19. The CDR3, as DNA: TGTGCCAGCAGCCAAGCGACGGGGAATGGAGAGCAGTACTTC. This encodes CASSQATGNGEQYF.